This T cell receptor beta chain was observed in a study of shared clonotypes between healthy human individuals. Sorted-subset replicate PCR reactions contained roughly 200 ng DNA, corresponding to some 30,000 T cell genomes. Sequenced by immunoSEQ multiplex PCR; TCRdb stores in-frame clones only, minus some. The profile shows over a million clones, about 74% of them singletons. Trimming removed 6 bases at V and 6 bases at J, with 9 bases between. The CDR3 covers 12 residues. Germline CDR1 reads MNHEY; CDR2 reads SVGAGI. The source of this sequence is a man aged 18-30 years in good health. This chain connects TRBV6-5 to TRBJ2-1, with D tentatively TRBD1 (5 bases). Sequencing used memory CD4+ T cells sorted from blood. Subset defined: CD45RA-negative fraction. This chain's CDR3 is CASRQVPNEQFF. DNA of the CDR3: TGTGCCAGCAGACAGGTCCCCAATGAGCAGTTCTTC.